What follows is one T cell receptor (beta chain) and its context. The Seattle patients joined while their infection was active and were tracked longitudinally afterward. This record belongs to a study of blood T cell repertoires in COVID-19. Turning to the study itself: The United States, Italy and Spain provided the acute and convalescent COVID-19 samples. PBMCs, B-cell-depleted T cells, or T cells provided the cDNA or gDNA that made up the material.

The CDR3 totals 15 residues. Unmatched junction bases numbered 4, after V lost 4 bases and J lost 5 bases. CDR1 is SNHLY and CDR2 is FYNNEI in the germline V gene. Libraries were prepared by immunoSEQ multiplex PCR; TCRdb keeps only in-frame clonotypes and omits some of them. The sample has just over 150,000 clones; about 90% are singletons. The sample was peripheral blood. This rearrangement joins TRBV2 to TRBJ2-1, with 11 bases that match TRBD2. This clonotype originated in a man under 40 with COVID-19, enrolled during active disease. This CDR3 is CASSGGLAANNEQFF. In DNA, the CDR3 is TGTGCCAGCAGTGGGGGACTAGCGGCCAACAATGAGCAGTTCTTC. Based on the CDR3 plus reference TRBV2 and TRBJ2-1, the full variable domain is EPEVTQTPSHQVTQMGQEVILRCVPISNHLYFYWYRQILGQKVEFLVSFYNNEISEKSEIFDDQFSVERPDGSNFTLKIRSTKLEDSAMYFCASSGGLAANNEQFFGPGTRLTVL.